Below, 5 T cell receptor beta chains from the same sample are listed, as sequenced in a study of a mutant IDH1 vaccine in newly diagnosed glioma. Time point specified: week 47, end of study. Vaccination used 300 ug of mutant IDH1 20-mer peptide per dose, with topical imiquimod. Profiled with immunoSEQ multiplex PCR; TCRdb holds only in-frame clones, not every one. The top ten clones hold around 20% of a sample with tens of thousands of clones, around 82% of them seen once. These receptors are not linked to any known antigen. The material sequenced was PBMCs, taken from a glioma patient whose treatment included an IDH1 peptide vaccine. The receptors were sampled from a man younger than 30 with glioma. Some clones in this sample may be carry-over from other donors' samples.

CDR3 sequence (DNA): TGCGCCAGCAGCCAACACGGACAGGGGGTGAGAAACACCATATATTTT. Its protein product is CASSQHGQGVRNTIYF. This chain connects TRBV4-1 to TRBJ1-3; 10 nucleotides align to TRBD1. The CDR3 is made up of 16 amino acids. The germline CDR1 and CDR2 sequences are MGHRA and YSYEKL. V was clipped by 2 bases and J by 5 bases; unmatched bases: 6.

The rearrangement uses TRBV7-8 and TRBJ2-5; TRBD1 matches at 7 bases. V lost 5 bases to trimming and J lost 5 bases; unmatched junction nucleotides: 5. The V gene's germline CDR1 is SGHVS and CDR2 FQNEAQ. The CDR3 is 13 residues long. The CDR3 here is CASSVDRVETQYF. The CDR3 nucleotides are TGTGCCAGCAGCGTAGACAGGGTCGAGACCCAGTACTTC.

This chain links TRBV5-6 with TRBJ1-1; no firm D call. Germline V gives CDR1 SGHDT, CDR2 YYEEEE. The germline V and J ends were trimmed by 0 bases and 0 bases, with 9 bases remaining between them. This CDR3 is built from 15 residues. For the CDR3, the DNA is TGTGCCAGCAGCTTGGTGGGAGGGATGAACACTGAAGCTTTCTTT. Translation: CASSLVGGMNTEAFF.

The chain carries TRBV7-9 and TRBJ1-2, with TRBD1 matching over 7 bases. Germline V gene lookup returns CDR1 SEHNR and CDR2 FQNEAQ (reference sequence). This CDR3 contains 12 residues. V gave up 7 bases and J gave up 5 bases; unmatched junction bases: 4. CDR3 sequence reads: CASTRQGYGYTF. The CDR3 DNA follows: TGTGCCAGCACCCGACAGGGTTATGGCTACACCTTC.

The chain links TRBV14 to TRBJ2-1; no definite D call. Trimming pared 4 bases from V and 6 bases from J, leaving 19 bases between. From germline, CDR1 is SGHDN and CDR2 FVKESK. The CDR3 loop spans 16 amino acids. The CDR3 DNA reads TGTGCCAGCAGCCCCCCAAGGGTAGCCCCGGGCAATGAGCAGTTCTTC. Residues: CASSPPRVAPGNEQFF.